Listed below are T cell receptor beta chains from one sample, sequenced in a study of blood T cell repertoires in COVID-19. The assay was immunoSEQ multiplex PCR, and TCRdb's table has in-frame clones only and misses some. The sample includes about 320,000 clones, about 85% of them seen just once. What was sequenced was PBMCs or T cells enriched from blood (not recorded which). Receptors originate from a woman aged 25 to 39 who had recovered from COVID-19. Both conserved end residues are part of each CDR3. D genes are given only for firm matches. Clone size is stated in some rows and not others, as once, few, many or a class when expanded.

clone size: -; D gene: -; J gene: TRBJ1-6; V gene: TRBV19; CDR3 DNA: TGTGCCAGTAGTAAGGGTACAGGGTATCCTAATTCACCCCTCCACTTT; CDR3 protein: CASSKGTGYPNSPLHF
clone size: -; D gene: TRBD2; J gene: TRBJ2-7; V gene: TRBV6-5; CDR3 DNA: TGTGCCAGCAGGCCATCGCTGGGACTAGCGCGTGAGCAGTACTTC; CDR3 protein: CASRPSLGLAREQYF
clone size: -; D gene: -; J gene: TRBJ1-1; V gene: TRBV6-6; CDR3 DNA: TGTGCCAGCAGTTACTCGTTAGACACTGAAGCTTTCTTT; CDR3 protein: CASSYSLDTEAFF
clone size: -; D gene: -; J gene: TRBJ1-5; V gene: TRBV18; CDR3 DNA: TGTGCCAGCTCAGGGGCCTTTGACAATCAGCCCCAGCATTTT; CDR3 protein: CASSGAFDNQPQHF
clone size: -; D gene: -; J gene: TRBJ2-3; V gene: TRBV20-1; CDR3 DNA: TGCAGTGTGGAGCGCACAGATACGCAGTATTTT; CDR3 protein: CSVERTDTQYF
clone size: few; D gene: -; J gene: TRBJ1-1; V gene: TRBV2; CDR3 DNA: TGTGCCAGCAGTGAAACAGGGTTTTATGAAGCTTTCTTT; CDR3 protein: CASSETGFYEAFF
clone size: -; D gene: -; J gene: TRBJ2-5; V gene: TRBV6-5; CDR3 DNA: TGTGCCAGCAGTTACTCCACAGGGGAGGAAGAGACCCAGTACTTC; CDR3 protein: CASSYSTGEEETQYF
clone size: -; D gene: -; J gene: TRBJ2-2; V gene: TRBV7-9; CDR3 DNA: TGTGCCAGCAGCAGACAGGCCACCGGGGAGCTGTTTTTT; CDR3 protein: CASSRQATGELFF
clone size: -; D gene: -; J gene: TRBJ1-2; V gene: TRBV30; CDR3 DNA: TGTGCCTGGAGTTCGATCCGCGGGGTTAGCTACACCTTC; CDR3 protein: CAWSSIRGVSYTF
clone size: -; D gene: -; J gene: TRBJ1-5; V gene: TRBV11-2; CDR3 DNA: TGTGCCAGCAGCTTAGTCGGTGCAGGTAGCAATCAGCCCCAGCATTTT; CDR3 protein: CASSLVGAGSNQPQHF
clone size: -; D gene: TRBD1; J gene: TRBJ2-5; V gene: TRBV5-1; CDR3 DNA: TGCGCCAGCAGCAAGGGACAGGCGGAGACCCAGTACTTC; CDR3 protein: CASSKGQAETQYF